The 16 T cell receptor beta chains in this list originate from one sample, sequenced in a study of blood T cell repertoires in COVID-19. The repertoire was sequenced with immunoSEQ multiplex PCR; TCRdb's copy has only in-frame clones and lacks some. The table records around 70,000 clones, 75% to 90% of them present only once. Sample: peripheral blood. Receptor source: a man older than 75 with acute or convalescent COVID-19.

The chain is built from TRBV19 and TRBJ2-3; no clear D. Germline V gives CDR1 LNHDA, CDR2 SQIVND (reference sequence). Trimming removed 3 bases at V and 2 bases at J, with 12 bases between. CDR3 length: 15 amino acids. This CDR3 reads CASSMSVLPTDTQYF. DNA of the CDR3: TGTGCCAGTAGTATGTCTGTACTGCCCACAGATACGCAGTATTTT.

The rearrangement links TRBV6-1 to TRBJ1-1; tentatively, D is TRBD1 (5 bases). Germline V gene lookup returns CDR1 MNHNS and CDR2 SASEGT. V was pared by 3 bases and J by 2 bases, with 10 bases between. There are 14 residues in the CDR3. The CDR3 loop reads CASSEGQTNTEAFF. CDR3 DNA: TGTGCCAGCAGTGAGGGGCAGACAAACACTGAAGCTTTCTTT.

This clone was seen a few times. The J gene is TRBJ2-5, the V gene TRBV7-8, with 7 bases aligning to TRBD2. Germline V gives CDR1 SGHVS, CDR2 FQNEAQ. V lost 5 bases and J lost 5; bases outside the gene matches: 8. The CDR3 has 14 residues. CDR3 residues: CASSPRTSSETQYF. CDR3 nucleotides: TGTGCCAGCAGCCCCCGGACTAGTAGCGAGACCCAGTACTTC.

This chain links TRBV5-5 with TRBJ1-5; D is perhaps TRBD1 (6 bases). The CDR3 spans 14 residues. CDR1 is SGHKS and CDR2 is YYEKEE in the germline V gene (reference sequence). Trimming shortened V by 0 bases and J by 6 bases, and 10 bases separated the two germline ends. The chain's CDR3 is CASSLGGPGQPQHF. DNA for the CDR3: TGTGCCAGCAGCTTGGGGGGGCCAGGTCAGCCCCAGCATTTT.

This chain links TRBV6-5 with TRBJ2-2; D gene ambiguous. V lost 5 bases and J 6 bases, leaving 4 bases between the germline ends. Germline CDR1 reads MNHEY; CDR2 reads SVGAGI. The CDR3 spans 11 residues. CDR3 loop: CASSTAGELFF. The CDR3 DNA sequence: TGTGCCAGCAGTACGGCCGGGGAGCTGTTTTTT.

This chain links TRBV7-9 with TRBJ1-2; TRBD1 matches at 9 bases. The J segment lost 5 bases and the V segment lost 5 bases, leaving 3 bases of the junction unmatched. The CDR3 sequence is 13 residues long. Germline V gives CDR1 SEHNR, CDR2 FQNEAQ (reference sequence). The CDR3 here is CASSPGQGYGYTF. DNA of the CDR3: TGTGCCAGCAGCCCCGGACAGGGGTATGGCTACACCTTC.

This chain links TRBV6-5 with TRBJ1-3; D not certain. The V gene lost 6 bases and the J gene lost 0 bases, with 12 bases spanning the gap. Germline assignment: CDR1 MNHEY and CDR2 SVGAGI. The CDR3 contains 15 residues. CDR3 amino acids: CASRSRELSGNTIYF. CDR3 coding DNA: TGTGCCAGCAGGTCGAGGGAGCTCTCTGGAAACACCATATATTTT.

The chain joins TRBV9 to TRBJ2-1, with 8 bases aligning to TRBD1. CDR3 size: 15 residues. The germline V gene has CDR1 SGDLS and CDR2 YYNGEE. Trimming removed 0 bases from V and 5 bases from J; junction bases left unmatched: 4. The CDR3 nucleotides are TGTGCCAGCAGCGTAGACAGGGGGTACGACAATGAGCAGTTCTTC. Residues: CASSVDRGYDNEQFF.

The chain uses TRBV5-6 and TRBJ2-3, with a weak D call TRBD1 (6 bases). Trimming pared 4 bases from V and 4 bases from J, leaving 19 bases between. Germline assignment: CDR1 SGHDT and CDR2 YYEEEE. The CDR3 covers 16 residues. Here the CDR3 DNA reads TGTGCCAGCAGCCCGTCGACAGGCTTTGGGCCAGATACGCAGTATTTT. Amino acids: CASSPSTGFGPDTQYF.

V gene TRBV30 combines with J gene TRBJ1-2, with D possibly TRBD1 on 5 matching bases. Germline assignment: CDR1 GTSNPN and CDR2 SVGIG (reference sequence). V was pared by 8 bases and J by 2 bases, with 15 bases between. The CDR3 has 13 residues. The CDR3 region is CARAEAGNYGYTF. In DNA, the CDR3 is TGTGCCCGTGCCGAGGCAGGGAACTATGGCTACACCTTC.

The J gene is TRBJ2-2, the V gene TRBV6-5; 7 bases agree with TRBD1. Germline lookup yields CDR1 MNHEY and CDR2 SVGAGI. J gave up 7 bases and V 7 bases, and 6 bases lay outside the gene matches. The length of the CDR3 is 13 residues. The CDR3 DNA follows: TGTGCCAGCAACGACAGGGCGGGCGGGGAGCTGTTTTTT. Protein product: CASNDRAGGELFF.

The chain combines TRBV5-1 with TRBJ2-7, with TRBD1 matching 7 bases. The germline CDR1 and CDR2 sequences are SGHRS and YFSETQ. V dropped 4 bases and J dropped 6; count of bases not matched to a gene: 4. The CDR3 is made up of 12 amino acids. The CDR3 nucleotides are TGCGCCAGCAGCCCCACAGGGGTCGAGCAGTACTTC. Translated: CASSPTGVEQYF.

By its share, this clone is large. The gene calls are TRBV21-1 and TRBJ1-6. TRBV21-1 counts as a pseudogene. CDR3 length equals 15 residues. CDR3 nucleotides: TGTGCCAGCAGCAAAGACGAGGCCCATAATTCACCCCTCCACTTT. It codes for CASSKDEAHNSPLHF.

The chain couples TRBV9 to TRBJ1-5; 8 bases map to TRBD1. Germline trimming cut 3 bases from V and 6 bases from J; bases unmatched to any gene: 8. The CDR3 covers 15 residues. The germline V gene encodes CDR1 SGDLS and CDR2 YYNGEE. The CDR3 sequence: CASSAGTGGGQPQHF. CDR3 nucleotides: TGTGCCAGCAGCGCGGGGACAGGAGGAGGTCAGCCCCAGCATTTT.

This chain connects TRBV9 to TRBJ2-1; 15 bases fit TRBD2. Germline V CDR1 and CDR2: SGDLS, YYNGEE. This CDR3 spans 16 amino acids. The ends lost 4 bases at V and 7 bases at J; junction bases unmatched: 6. The CDR3 protein is CASSSGTSGGMNEQFF. The CDR3 bases are TGTGCCAGCAGCTCTGGGACTAGCGGGGGGATGAATGAGCAGTTCTTC.

The chain combines TRBV5-1 with TRBJ2-3; possible D gene TRBD1, 5 bases. Trimming left V 4 bases short and J 3 bases short, with 12 bases between. Per germline, CDR1 SGHRS and CDR2 YFSETQ. The CDR3 covers 14 residues. The CDR3 here is CASSLGANTDTQYF. In nucleotides, the CDR3 is TGCGCCAGCAGCCTAGGGGCAAATACAGATACGCAGTATTTT. The full variable domain, completed using reference TRBV5-1 and TRBJ2-3, is KAGVTQTPRYLIKTRGQQVTLSCSPISGHRSVSWYQQTPGQGLQFLFEYFSETQRNKGNFPGRFSGRQFSNSRSEMNVSTLELGDSALYLCASSLGANTDTQYFGPGTRLTVL.